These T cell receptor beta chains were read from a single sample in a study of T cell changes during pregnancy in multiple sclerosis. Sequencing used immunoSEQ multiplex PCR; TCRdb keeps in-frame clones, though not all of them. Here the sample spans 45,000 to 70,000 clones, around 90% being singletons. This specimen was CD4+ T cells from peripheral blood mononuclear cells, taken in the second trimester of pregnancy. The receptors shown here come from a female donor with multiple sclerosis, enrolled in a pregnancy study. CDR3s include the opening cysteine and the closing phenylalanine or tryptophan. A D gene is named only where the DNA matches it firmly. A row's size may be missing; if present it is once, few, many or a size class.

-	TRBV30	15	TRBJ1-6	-	TGTGCCTGGAGTGTACACAGGCTTCATAATTCACCCCTCCACTTT	CAWSVHRLHNSPLHF
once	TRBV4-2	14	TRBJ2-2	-	TGTGCCAGCAGCTTAGTGGCGGGCACCGGGGAGCTGTTTTTT	CASSLVAGTGELFF
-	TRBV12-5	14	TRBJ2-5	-	TGTGCTAGTGGTTTGGGACAAAACCAAGAGACCCAGTACTTC	CASGLGQNQETQYF
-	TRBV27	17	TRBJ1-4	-	TGTGCCAGCAGTTCAGTAGTGGGCAGTAACTCTAATGAAAAACTGTTTTTT	CASSSVVGSNSNEKLFF
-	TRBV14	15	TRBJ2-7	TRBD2	TGTGCCAGCACCCTCTCAGCGGGAGGGGTCTACGAGCAGTACTTC	CASTLSAGGVYEQYF
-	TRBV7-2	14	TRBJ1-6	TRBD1	TGTGCCAGCAGCTTGACAGGGGTTAATTCACCCCTCCACTTT	CASSLTGVNSPLHF
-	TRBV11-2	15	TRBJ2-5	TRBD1	TGTGCCAGCAGCTTAGGGGGACAGGCGGCGGAGACCCAGTACTTC	CASSLGGQAAETQYF
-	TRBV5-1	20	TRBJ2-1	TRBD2	TGCGCCAGCAGCTTGGGGGTAGGGACTACGATAACGACTATTTACAATGAGCAGTTCTTC	CASSLGVGTTITTIYNEQFF
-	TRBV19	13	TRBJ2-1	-	TGTGCCAGTACCGAGGCCTCCTACAATGAGCAGTTCTTC	CASTEASYNEQFF
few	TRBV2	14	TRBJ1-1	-	TGTGCCAGCAGCCCGGGGGGCCGGGGCACTGAAGCTTTCTTT	CASSPGGRGTEAFF
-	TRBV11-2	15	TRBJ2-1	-	TGTGCCAGCAGCTTCGACCCCGGGTCCTACAATGAGCAGTTCTTC	CASSFDPGSYNEQFF
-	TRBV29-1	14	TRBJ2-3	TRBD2	TGCAGCGTTGGTCTAGCGGGGGGCACAGATACGCAGTATTTT	CSVGLAGGTDTQYF
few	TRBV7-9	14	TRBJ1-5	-	TGTGCCAGCAGCCCTGGGGACTTCAATCAGCCCCAGCATTTT	CASSPGDFNQPQHF
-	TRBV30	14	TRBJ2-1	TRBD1	TGTGCCTGGAGTGTGGACAGGAAAAACAATGAGCAGTTCTTC	CAWSVDRKNNEQFF
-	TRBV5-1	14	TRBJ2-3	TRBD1	TGCGCCAGCAGCCTGGGACAGGGAAGCGATATGCAGTATTTT	CASSLGQGSDMQYF
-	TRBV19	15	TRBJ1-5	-	TGTGCCAGTAGTTCACAGATGGTAGGCAATCAGCCCCAGCATTTT	CASSSQMVGNQPQHF
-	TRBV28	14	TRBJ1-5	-	TGTGCCAGCAGTTTATCCGGGGGCAATCAGCCCCAGCATTTT	CASSLSGGNQPQHF
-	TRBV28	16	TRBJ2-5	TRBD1	TGTGCCAGCAGTTCGGAAGTAAGGGGGCGCGGAGAGACCCAGTACTTC	CASSSEVRGRGETQYF
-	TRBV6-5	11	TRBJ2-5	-	TGTGCCAGCAGCAGACAAGAGACCCAGTACTTC	CASSRQETQYF
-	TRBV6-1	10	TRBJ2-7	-	TGTGCCAGCAGCCACTACGAGCAGTACTTC	CASSHYEQYF
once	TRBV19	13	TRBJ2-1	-	TGTGCCAGTAGGACCCAGGGCAACAATGAGCAGTTCTTC	CASRTQGNNEQFF
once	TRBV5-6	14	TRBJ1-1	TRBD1	TGTGCCAGCAGCGAGGACAGGGAAGTGGCTGAAGCTTTCTTT	CASSEDREVAEAFF
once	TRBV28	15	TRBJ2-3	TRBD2	TGTGCCAGCAGCCGGACTAGCGGGAGAACAGATACGCAGTATTTT	CASSRTSGRTDTQYF
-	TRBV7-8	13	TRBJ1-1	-	TGTGCCAGCATAGGAGGGAAGAACACTGAAGCTTTCTTT	CASIGGKNTEAFF
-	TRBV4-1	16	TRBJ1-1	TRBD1	TGCGCCAGCAGCCCGCACGAACGACAGGGGAACACTGAAGCTTTCTTT	CASSPHERQGNTEAFF
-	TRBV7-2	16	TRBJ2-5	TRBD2	TGTGCCAGCAGCTTAGATCTAGCGGGGGGAGCGGAGACCCAGTACTTC	CASSLDLAGGAETQYF